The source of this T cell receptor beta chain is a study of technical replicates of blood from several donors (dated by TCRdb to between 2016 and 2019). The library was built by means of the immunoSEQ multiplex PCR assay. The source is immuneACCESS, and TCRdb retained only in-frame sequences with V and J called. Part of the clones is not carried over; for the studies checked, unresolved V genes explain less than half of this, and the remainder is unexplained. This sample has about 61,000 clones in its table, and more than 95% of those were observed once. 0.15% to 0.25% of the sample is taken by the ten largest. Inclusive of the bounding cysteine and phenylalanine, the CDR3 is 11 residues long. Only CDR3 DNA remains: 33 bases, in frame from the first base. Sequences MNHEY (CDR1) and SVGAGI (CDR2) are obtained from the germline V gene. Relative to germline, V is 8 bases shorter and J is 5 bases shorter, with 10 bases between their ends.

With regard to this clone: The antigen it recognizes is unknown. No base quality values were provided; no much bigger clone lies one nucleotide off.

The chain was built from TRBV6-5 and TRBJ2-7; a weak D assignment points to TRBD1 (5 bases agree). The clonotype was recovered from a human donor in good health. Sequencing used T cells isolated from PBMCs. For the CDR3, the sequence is CASGQGHEQYF. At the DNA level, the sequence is TGTGCCAGCGGCCAGGGCCACGAGCAGTACTTC.